This TCR beta chain stems from a study of vaccination effects on CD4 cells after COVID-19. In the study overall: All participants had two doses of either the BNT162b2 or mRNA-1273 vaccine. Study-wide points: By a late point after vaccination, infection- and vaccine-induced clones had shrunk markedly through clonal contraction.

This clone was found a few times. Its specificity is unknown. The sample has other DNA sequences that encode this CDR3 too. The CDR3 runs 16 residues. V was trimmed by 0 bases and J by 4 bases, leaving 15 bases between them. Germline V gene data show CDR1 as MNHNS and CDR2 as SASEGT. The repertoire was sequenced with immunoSEQ multiplex PCR; TCRdb's copy has only in-frame clones and lacks some. Of more than 9,000 clones listed, about 76% are singletons. Peptide-pool stimulation followed by sequencing identified expanded antigen-specific CD4+ clonotypes in the ViraFEST assay. Investigators separated out CD4+ T cells once approximately 11 days of culture had passed. Negative nucleocapsid antibody tests before and after vaccination confirmed no previous SARS-CoV-2 infection. Wells of around 2 million PBMC each were grown with around 10 IU/ml IL-2 and 9 to 10 ug/ml peptides.

The sequence was collected from a human donor who received a COVID-19 vaccine. The genes are TRBV6-1 and TRBJ1-2, with D maybe TRBD1 (5 bases). Sequences were derived from CD4+ T cells from PBMCs cultured with HCoV-229E spike peptides, sampled before COVID-19 vaccination. CDR3 sequence reads: CASSEAGAEVGYGYTF. CDR3 DNA sequence: TGTGCCAGCAGTGAAGCAGGGGCCGAAGTCGGCTATGGCTACACCTTC.